Following are 14 T cell receptor beta chains from one sample sequenced in a study of T-cell reconstitution after alpha-beta-depleted transplantation in children. The authors prepared the TCRbeta library with unique molecular identifiers. TCRdb fed the PCR reads into MiXCR, producing one record per CDR3 protein. The sample yields about 16,000 distinct CDR3 sequences, roughly 8% seen once. Material: PBMCs, mostly from graft donor cells, obtained 60 days after TCRalphabeta/CD19-depleted stem cell transplant. Every receptor here comes from a boy under two years old who had a stem cell transplant for Wiskott-Aldrich syndrome, so the T cells may come from the graft donor.

The chain recombines TRBV9 with TRBJ2-3; maybe TRBD1 (5 bases). The V gene's germline CDR1 is SGDLS and CDR2 YYNGEE. The CDR3 contains 14 residues. V dropped 0 bases and J dropped 1 base, with 6 bases sitting between them. CDR3 DNA: TGTGCCAGCAGCGTAGAAGGGGGCACAGATACGCAGTATTTT. It yields the protein CASSVEGGTDTQYF.

This clonotype was picked up many times. One end of the junction fails to match germline, which may point to a read error. The V call is TRBV2, the J call TRBJ2-5; TRBD1 matches 7 bases. CDR1 and CDR2 (germline): SNHLY, FYNNEI. The CDR3 is 14 residues long. The CDR3 is CASSEDRVRETQYF. The DNA for the CDR3 is TGTGCCAGCAGCGAAGACAGGGTCCGGGAGACCCAGTACTTC.

In this sample, this clonotype turned up a few times. J is TRBJ2-6 and V is TRBV12-3 or TRBV12-4; 12 nucleotides align to TRBD1. This CDR3 is 16 amino acids long. Unmatched junction bases numbered 4, after V lost 8 bases and J lost 2 bases. For the CDR3, the DNA is TGTGCCAGCCGGGACAGGGGGCTCCCTGGGGCCAACGTCCTGACTTTC. Translation: CASRDRGLPGANVLTF.

This clonotype appeared many times. This sequence joins TRBV5-1 and TRBJ2-3; 7 bases are a match to TRBD1. Looked up from germline, CDR1 is SGHRS and CDR2 is YFSETQ. There are 14 residues in the CDR3. Trimming at V came to 7 bases and at J to 4 bases, leaving 9 bases not matched to a gene. CDR3 in amino acids: CASSVGQAADTQYF. CDR3 coding DNA: TGCGCCAGCTCCGTTGGACAGGCGGCAGATACGCAGTATTTT.

This clonotype showed up many times. This chain links TRBV3-1 with TRBJ2-7; the D gene is possibly TRBD2 (7 bases). Germline V gives CDR1 LGHDT, CDR2 YNNKEL (reference sequence). Deletions cut 4 bases from V and 6 bases from J, with 16 bases between. This CDR3 has 14 amino acids. The DNA for the CDR3 is TGTGCCAGCAGCCCTAGCGGAGAGGGGGTCGAGCAGTACTTC. It is translated as CASSPSGEGVEQYF.

This clonotype appeared a few times. The rearrangement links TRBV5-1 to TRBJ2-2; 9 bases line up with TRBD2. The CDR3 extends over 15 amino acids. The V gene's germline CDR1 is SGHRS and CDR2 YFSETQ. V was clipped by 4 bases and J by 7 bases; unmatched bases: 8. Here the CDR3 reads CASSRLAGDGGELFF. The CDR3 DNA follows: TGCGCCAGCAGCAGATTAGCGGGAGACGGCGGGGAGCTGTTTTTT.

There are many counts of this clonotype. The rearrangement links TRBV28 to TRBJ1-2, with D possibly matching TRBD1 (5 bases). CDR3 size: 12 residues. Trimming left V 4 bases short and J 7 bases short, with 10 bases between. Germline CDR1 reads MDHEN; CDR2 reads SYDVKM. CDR3 region: CASSSRDRGYTF. The CDR3 coding sequence is TGTGCCAGCAGTTCCAGGGACCGTGGCTACACCTTC.

This clonotype was counted at least ten times. The genes are TRBV5-1 and TRBJ1-6; 9 bases agree with TRBD1. With V trimmed by 3 bases and J by 12 bases, 7 bases remained unmatched. CDR1 SGHRS and CDR2 YFSETQ come from the germline V gene. The CDR3 is 14 amino acids. In DNA, the CDR3 is TGCGCCAGCAGCTCCGGGACAGGGAACGGACCCCTCCACTTT. Its translation is CASSSGTGNGPLHF.

This clonotype was counted at least ten times. The chain uses TRBV24-1 and TRBJ2-3; TRBD2 matches 7 bases. Germline CDR1 is KGHDR and CDR2 is SFDVKD. The ends lost 3 bases at V and 4 bases at J; junction bases unmatched: 12. The CDR3 is made up of 17 amino acids. The CDR3: CATSDPPRGSPPDTQYF. For the CDR3, the DNA is TGTGCCACCAGTGATCCCCCCCGCGGGAGTCCTCCAGATACGCAGTATTTT.

In this sample, this clonotype turned up many times. The chain uses TRBV5-1 and TRBJ2-5; 11 bases map to TRBD2. This CDR3 region has 15 residues. V was pared by 7 bases and J by 1 base, with 6 bases of the junction left unmatched. Per germline, CDR1 SGHRS and CDR2 YFSETQ. CDR3 DNA sequence: TGCGCCAGCCTCCTTAGCGGGGGGGCCCAAGAGACCCAGTACTTC. Translated, it gives CASLLSGGAQETQYF.

The chain links TRBV28 to TRBJ2-7, with 7 bases matching TRBD1. CDR3 length: 14 amino acids. Germline V gene data show CDR1 as MDHEN and CDR2 as SYDVKM. V gave up 10 bases and J gave up 0 bases; unmatched junction bases: 9. The CDR3 DNA sequence: TGTGCCACCCTGGTCTGGACAGGCTCCTACGAGCAGTACTTC. The encoded protein is CATLVWTGSYEQYF.

The sample holds many counts of this clonotype. The V and J genes are TRBV6-2 or TRBV6-3 and TRBJ1-1; unclear D gene. CDR3 length equals 13 residues. Germline V gene sequence: CDR1 MNHEY, CDR2 SVGEGT. V was cut by 2 bases and J by 0 bases, with 4 bases left in between. This CDR3 reads CASSYRLNTEAFF. CDR3 bases: TGTGCCAGCAGTTACCGGTTGAACACTGAAGCTTTCTTT.

Only a few counts were recorded for this clonotype. The chain combines TRBV5-1 with TRBJ2-2; TRBD2 matches 7 bases. The CDR3 contains 17 residues. CDR1 is SGHRS and CDR2 is YFSETQ in the germline V gene. J lost 6 bases, V lost 1 base, and 12 bases had no gene match. The CDR3 sequence is CASSLFLAGVQAGELFF. DNA of the CDR3: TGCGCCAGCAGCTTGTTTCTCGCGGGAGTTCAAGCCGGGGAGCTGTTTTTT.

The chain carries TRBV5-1 and TRBJ2-1; possibly TRBD1 or TRBD2 for D (5 bases each). The ends were cut back, 3 bases at V and 1 base at J, with 20 bases in the middle. CDR1 and CDR2 (germline): SGHRS, YFSETQ. The length of the CDR3 is 18 residues. Here the CDR3 DNA reads TGCGCCAGCAGCTCTGGTCTGGGGACGTCGGTTTCCTACAATGAGCAGTTCTTC. It is translated as CASSSGLGTSVSYNEQFF.